Below, 6 T cell receptor beta chains from the same sample are listed, as sequenced in a study of T cells in localized non-small cell lung cancer. The data were produced by immunoSEQ multiplex PCR, yet TCRdb's version contains in-frame clones alone and is incomplete. The table includes around 3,000 clones, roughly a third detected once. The sample consisted of normal lung tissue next to the tumor, taken before any cancer treatment. The receptors were sampled from a male donor older than 55 with stage I squamous cell lung carcinoma.

V gene TRBV30 combines with J gene TRBJ1-2, with D maybe TRBD1 (6 bases). Germline lookup yields CDR1 GTSNPN and CDR2 SVGIG (reference sequence). With 3 bases removed from V and 7 bases from J, the gap between germline ends came to 12 bases. The CDR3 covers 12 residues. The CDR3 is CAWSRTDPGYTF. The CDR3 DNA is TGTGCCTGGAGCAGGACAGATCCTGGCTACACCTTC.

By share of the sample, this clone is medium-sized. The V gene is TRBV6-8, the J gene TRBJ2-7, with D possibly TRBD1 on 5 matching bases. Trimming stripped 8 bases from V and 9 bases from J, with 23 bases between. The germline CDR1 and CDR2 sequences are MNHGY and SAAAGT. The CDR3 sequence is 14 residues long. The CDR3 is CASQGTLQWAWQYF. CDR3 nucleotides: TGTGCCAGCCAGGGAACGTTACAATGGGCATGGCAGTACTTC.

This clone was found a few times. This chain links TRBV6-1 with TRBJ1-1; 10 bases agree with TRBD1. V shed 1 base, J shed 10 bases, and the junction held 3 bases outside the gene matches. CDR3 length: 13 residues. The V gene's germline CDR1 is MNHNS and CDR2 SASEGT. The CDR3 bases are TGTGCCAGCAGTGAAGGACAGGGGGCCAGAGCTTTCTTT. It specifies CASSEGQGARAFF.

V usage is TRBV14 and J usage is TRBJ2-7; D is possibly TRBD1 (6 bases). Germline V gene sequence: CDR1 SGHDN, CDR2 FVKESK. Trimming stripped 6 bases from V and 6 bases from J, with 15 bases between. This CDR3 region has 13 residues. The CDR3 is CASRPTGSREQYF. As DNA, the CDR3 is TGTGCCAGCAGACCCACAGGGTCTCGCGAGCAGTACTTC.

This clone is medium-sized in the sample. J is TRBJ1-1 and V is TRBV6-8; D is unresolved. Trimming cost V 4 bases and J 0 bases, with 9 bases left between them. Germline assignment: CDR1 MNHGY and CDR2 SAAAGT. The CDR3 covers 14 residues. The CDR3: CASSLVSMNTEAFF. CDR3 in DNA: TGTGCCAGCAGTTTAGTTTCTATGAACACTGAAGCTTTCTTT.

This clone has only a few counts. The chain carries TRBV11-3 and TRBJ1-1; 9 bases fit TRBD1. Germline V gene data show CDR1 as SGHNT and CDR2 as YENEEA. This CDR3 is 15 amino acids long. The V gene end was trimmed by 6 bases and the J gene end by 7 bases; junction bases not matched to a gene: 12. This CDR3 is CASRSPGTGSFEAFF. CDR3 DNA: TGTGCCAGCAGGTCCCCCGGGACAGGGTCGTTTGAAGCTTTCTTT.